These 15 T cell receptor beta chains were sequenced from one sample in a study of cytomegalovirus exposure and HLA in healthy donors. A multiplex PCR was run with 60 Vbeta primers and 13 Jbeta primers. The repertoire was sequenced with immunoSEQ multiplex PCR; TCRdb's copy has only in-frame clones and lacks some. The table lists about 130,000 clones, over 60% of them singletons. Material: PBMCs. The receptor set was obtained from a human donor in good health.

This clone was observed once. The chain links TRBV21-1 to TRBJ2-2; the D call of TRBD2 is as the table states it, not checked on the DNA. TRBV21-1 constitutes a pseudogene. This CDR3 has 17 amino acids. The CDR3 spells CASGGKLAGVETGELFF. The CDR3 DNA reads as TGTGCCAGCGGGGGGAAACTAGCGGGAGTAGAAACCGGGGAGCTGTTTTTT.

This clone was detected only once. The rearrangement links TRBV7-2 to TRBJ1-2, with D possibly TRBD1 on 5 matching bases. Trimming stripped 2 bases from V and 4 bases from J, with 8 bases between. CDR3 length: 13 amino acids. Germline assignment: CDR1 SGHTA and CDR2 FQGNSA. CDR3 loop: CASSLQGPYGYTF. In DNA, the CDR3 is TGTGCCAGCAGCTTACAGGGCCCCTATGGCTACACCTTC.

V gene TRBV4-1 combines with J gene TRBJ2-1, with 7 bases identical to TRBD1. V lost 4 bases, J lost 2 bases, and 8 bases stayed unmatched. CDR3 length equals 16 residues. From germline, CDR1 is MGHRA and CDR2 YSYEKL. CDR3: CASSPVKGQTYNEQFF. CDR3 bases: TGCGCCAGCAGCCCAGTCAAGGGACAGACCTACAATGAGCAGTTCTTC.

The chain links TRBV7-3 to TRBJ2-3; 7 bases fit TRBD1. CDR1 and CDR2 from the germline V gene are SGHTA and FQGTGA. V lost 5 bases to trimming and J lost 1 base; unmatched junction nucleotides: 6. This CDR3 contains 15 residues. The CDR3 region has the DNA TGTGCCAGCAGCATTAGGACAGGAGGCACAGATACGCAGTATTTT. Encoded protein: CASSIRTGGTDTQYF.

Note on this clone: Other DNA sequences in the sample encode the same CDR3. The CDR3 DNA sequence: TGTGCCAGCAGCTTAGCTGGGGGGTCCTACGAGCAGTACTTC. The encoded protein is CASSLAGGSYEQYF. The chain links TRBV7-2 to TRBJ2-7; maybe TRBD2 (6 bases). Germline-derived CDR1 and CDR2 are SGHTA and FQGNSA. V lost 0 bases, J lost 1 base, and 7 bases lay in between. This CDR3 has 14 residues.

The chain is built from TRBV9 and TRBJ2-3; D uncertain. The CDR3 totals 14 residues. Trimming removed 0 bases at V and 2 bases at J, with 7 bases between. Germline CDR1 is SGDLS and CDR2 is YYNGEE. DNA for the CDR3: TGTGCCAGCAGCGTAGGCGGTAACACAGATACGCAGTATTTT. It codes for CASSVGGNTDTQYF.

The chain employs TRBV7-8 and TRBJ2-7, with 7 bases identical to TRBD1. The trim removed 5 bases at V and 5 bases at J, leaving 6 bases unmatched. This CDR3 is built from 13 residues. Per the germline V gene, CDR1 is SGHVS and CDR2 is FQNEAQ. The CDR3 region is CASSRQGRDEQYF. The CDR3 nucleotides are TGTGCCAGCAGCAGACAGGGTCGGGACGAGCAGTACTTC.

The rearrangement links TRBV7-9 to TRBJ2-1; TRBD2 matches 8 bases. Germline V lookup: CDR1 SEHNR, CDR2 FQNEAQ (reference sequence). CDR3 length: 16 amino acids. The trim removed 3 bases at V and 4 bases at J, leaving 8 bases unmatched. CDR3 sequence (DNA): TGTGCCAGCAGCTTGGGGGGCGGGGGGCAGTACAATGAGCAGTTCTTC. It codes for CASSLGGGGQYNEQFF.

The J gene is TRBJ1-2, the V gene TRBV30, with 7 bases identical to TRBD1. Per germline, CDR1 GTSNPN and CDR2 SVGIG (reference sequence). Trimming at V came to 5 bases and at J to 4 bases, leaving 4 bases not matched to a gene. The CDR3 consists of 12 residues. The CDR3 DNA is TGTGCCTGGCGACAGGGTACCTATGGCTACACCTTC. Residues: CAWRQGTYGYTF.

The V and J genes are TRBV27 and TRBJ1-1; 9 positions agree with TRBD1. Germline V CDR1 and CDR2: MNHEY, SMNVEV (reference sequence). The J segment lost 4 bases and the V segment lost 5 bases, leaving 11 bases of the junction unmatched. CDR3 length: 16 amino acids. The CDR3 reads CASSPPNRGRGTEAFF. The CDR3 DNA reads as TGTGCCAGCAGTCCACCTAACAGGGGGCGCGGCACTGAAGCTTTCTTT.

This clone has only one observation. V gene TRBV7-2 combines with J gene TRBJ2-5, with 7 bases fitting TRBD1. With V trimmed by 1 base and J by 5 bases, 7 bases remained unmatched. This CDR3 is built from 15 residues. Germline V gene lookup returns CDR1 SGHTA and CDR2 FQGNSA. Written as DNA, the CDR3 is TGTGCCAGCAGCTTAGGGACCAGGGGGTGGGAGACCCAGTACTTC. It translates to CASSLGTRGWETQYF.

This chain uses TRBV7-6 with TRBJ2-7; 7 bases agree with TRBD2. CDR1 SGHVS and CDR2 FNYEAQ come from the germline V gene. After removal of 5 bases from V and 1 base from J, the junction contained 8 bases not matched to a gene. The CDR3 has 15 amino acids. The CDR3 DNA follows: TGTGCCAGCAGCCCCGGCGGGGGACCGTCCTACGAGCAGTACTTC. Translated, it gives CASSPGGGPSYEQYF.

In DNA form, the CDR3 reads TGCGCCAGCAGCCAAGATCAGGATAGCGGGAGGATGGAGACCCAGTACTTC. This sequence encodes CASSQDQDSGRMETQYF. J is TRBJ2-5 and V is TRBV4-3; 10 bases align to TRBD2. Germline assignment: CDR1 LGHNA and CDR2 YSLEER. Trimming cost V 0 bases and J 5 bases; bases outside gene matches: 9. There are 17 residues in the CDR3.

This clone was detected only once. The V gene is TRBV29-1, the J gene TRBJ2-7; 7 nucleotides align to TRBD1. This CDR3 has 13 residues. The V and J ends lost 7 bases and 1 base, in that order; junction bases with no gene match: 7. Per the germline V gene, CDR1 is SQVTM and CDR2 is ANQGSEA. DNA of the CDR3: TGCAGCGCCCGGGACAGAGTGTCCTACGAGCAGTACTTC. It codes for CSARDRVSYEQYF.

The gene calls are TRBV7-2 and TRBJ2-5, with unresolved D. With 1 base removed from V and 1 base from J, the gap between germline ends came to 7 bases. This CDR3 region has 14 residues. Germline V gives CDR1 SGHTA, CDR2 FQGNSA. The CDR3 reads CASSLVVSQETQYF. CDR3 nucleotides: TGTGCCAGCAGCTTAGTCGTTAGCCAAGAGACCCAGTACTTC.